This paragraph covers one T cell receptor (beta chain) sequence. Looked up from germline, CDR1 is MNHEY and CDR2 is SVGEGT. The CDR3 runs 13 residues. The germline V and J ends were trimmed by 7 bases and 6 bases, with 12 bases remaining between them. Sequenced by immunoSEQ multiplex PCR; TCRdb stores in-frame clones only, minus some. Seen here are about 120,000 clones, about 89% observed once, and the top ten hold approximately 8%. This sample is part of a study of control samples from healthy donors and cancer patients. This sequence originates from a young woman in good health. The sample taken for sequencing was blood. The J gene is TRBJ2-2, the V gene TRBV6-2 or TRBV6-3; tentatively, D is TRBD1 or TRBD2 (7 bases each). This CDR3 is CASTPGGAGELFF. CDR3 bases: TGTGCCAGCACCCCAGGGGGGGCCGGGGAGCTGTTTTTT.